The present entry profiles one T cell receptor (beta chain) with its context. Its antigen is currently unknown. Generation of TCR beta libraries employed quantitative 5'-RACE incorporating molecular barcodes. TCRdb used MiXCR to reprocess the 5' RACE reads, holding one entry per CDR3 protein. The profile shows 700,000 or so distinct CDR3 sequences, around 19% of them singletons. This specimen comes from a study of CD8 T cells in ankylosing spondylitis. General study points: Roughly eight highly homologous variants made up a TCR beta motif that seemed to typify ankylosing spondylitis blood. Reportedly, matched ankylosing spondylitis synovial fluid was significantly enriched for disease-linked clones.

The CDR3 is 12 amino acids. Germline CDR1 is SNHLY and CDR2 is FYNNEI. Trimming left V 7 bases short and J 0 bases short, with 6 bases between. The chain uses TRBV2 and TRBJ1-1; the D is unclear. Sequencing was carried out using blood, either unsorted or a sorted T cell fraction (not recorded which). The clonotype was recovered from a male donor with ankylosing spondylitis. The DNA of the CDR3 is TGTGCCAGCAATGTGGTGAACACTGAAGCTTTCTTT. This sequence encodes CASNVVNTEAFF.